This TCR beta chain was recovered during a study of blood T cell repertoires in COVID-19. This CDR3 has 22 amino acids. Clones were sequenced by immunoSEQ multiplex PCR, and TCRdb holds only the in-frame ones, with some missing. The data contain about 130,000 clones, roughly 83% of them singletons. The specimen was peripheral blood. This receptor was obtained from a woman aged 25-40 years who had recovered from COVID-19. The J gene is TRBJ2-5, the V gene TRBV21-1; the listed D gene, TRBD2, was not tested against the DNA. TRBV21-1 is reported as a pseudogene. CDR3 nucleotides: TGTGCCAGCAGCAAAAGAGTTCAGGAACTAGCGGGTCCCCGAACCCTCCAAGAGACCCAGTACTTC. Translation: CASSKRVQELAGPRTLQETQYF.